Listed below are T cell receptor beta chains from one sample, sequenced in a study of PD-1 blockade in classical Hodgkin lymphoma. Produced via immunoSEQ multiplex PCR; TCRdb's table is partial and in-frame only. The table includes over 35,000 clones, around 82% detected once. The starting material was peripheral blood mononuclear cells (PBMCs), obtained before the second cycle of nivolumab. The source is a human donor with classical Hodgkin lymphoma. CDR3s include the opening cysteine and the closing phenylalanine or tryptophan. A D gene is named only where the DNA matches it firmly. Clone size is given for some rows only: seen once, a few or many times, or a class if the clone is expanded.

j_call v_call clone_size d_call cdr3_aa cdr3_nt
TRBJ1-5 TRBV19 NA NA CASSIGGFSNQPQHF TGTGCCAGTAGTATCGGCGGGTTCAGTAATCAGCCCCAGCATTTT
TRBJ1-1 TRBV9 NA NA CASSVDPGGANTEAFF TGTGCCAGCAGCGTAGATCCAGGAGGGGCTAACACTGAAGCTTTCTTT
TRBJ2-7 TRBV19 NA TRBD2 CASSTRTGTSGYEQYF TGTGCCAGTAGTACAAGGACCGGGACTAGCGGCTACGAGCAGTACTTC
TRBJ1-5 TRBV10-3 NA NA CAISESGELGNQPQHF TGTGCCATCAGTGAGTCGGGGGAACTGGGCAATCAGCCCCAGCATTTT
TRBJ1-3 TRBV19 NA TRBD1 CASTRQGAGGNTIYF TGTGCCAGTACCCGACAGGGGGCAGGTGGAAACACCATATATTTT
TRBJ2-3 TRBV5-1 once NA CASSPSPEGGEQYF TGCGCCAGCAGCCCGAGCCCGGAGGGCGGGGAGCAGTATTTT
TRBJ1-2 TRBV11-2 NA NA CASSLDTVEGYTF TGTGCCAGCAGCTTAGATACGGTGGAAGGCTACACCTTC
TRBJ1-5 TRBV18 NA NA CASSPLVGNQPQHF TGTGCCAGCTCACCTCTAGTTGGCAATCAGCCCCAGCATTTT
TRBJ2-2 TRBV27 NA NA CASSFQNTGELFF TGTGCCAGCAGTTTCCAGAACACCGGGGAGCTGTTTTTT
TRBJ2-7 TRBV10-2 NA NA CASRREQSSYEQYF TGCGCCAGCAGGAGGGAACAGAGCTCCTACGAGCAGTACTTC
TRBJ2-5 TRBV11-2 NA NA CASSLWSEETQYF TGTGCCAGCAGCTTATGGTCGGAAGAGACCCAGTACTTC
TRBJ1-2 TRBV14 NA TRBD1 CASSQALTHLSRDRPNYGYTF TGTGCCAGCAGCCAAGCCTTGACCCACCTTTCCCGGGACAGACCTAACTATGGCTACACCTTC
TRBJ2-5 TRBV7-3 NA NA CASSLRARETQYF TGTGCCAGCAGCTTACGGGCGAGGGAGACCCAGTACTTC
TRBJ1-2 TRBV2 NA NA CASSPNTVLYGYTF TGTGCCAGCAGTCCGAACACGGTCCTCTATGGCTACACCTTC
TRBJ2-5 TRBV5-6 few NA CASKPGIQETQYF TGTGCCAGCAAACCGGGGATCCAAGAGACCCAGTACTTC
TRBJ2-1 TRBV4-2 NA TRBD2 CASSQGLAGGSYNEQFF TGTGCCAGCAGCCAAGGGCTAGCGGGAGGATCCTACAATGAGCAGTTCTTC
TRBJ1-1 TRBV7-9 NA NA CASSVGWGNTEAFF TGTGCCAGCAGCGTGGGGTGGGGGAACACTGAAGCTTTCTTT
TRBJ2-5 TRBV7-8 NA NA CASSSQQVPGETQYF TGTGCCAGCAGCTCCCAACAGGTCCCGGGGGAGACCCAGTACTTC
TRBJ2-7 TRBV7-8 NA NA CASSHLDKVTYEQYF TGTGCCAGCAGCCACCTGGACAAAGTAACCTACGAGCAGTACTTC
TRBJ2-5 TRBV6-1 NA TRBD2 CASREGTSGYLETQYF TGTGCCAGCAGGGAAGGGACTAGCGGGTATTTGGAGACCCAGTACTTC
TRBJ2-6 TRBV7-6 few NA CASSLDRASGANVLTF TGTGCCAGCAGCTTAGACCGGGCCTCTGGGGCCAACGTCCTGACTTTC
TRBJ2-1 TRBV11-2 NA NA CASSSRGEQFF TGTGCCAGCAGTTCAAGGGGTGAGCAGTTCTTC
TRBJ2-5 TRBV7-9 NA NA CASSLSVVDRLQETQYF TGTGCCAGCAGCTTATCAGTCGTGGACAGACTCCAAGAGACCCAGTACTTC
TRBJ2-7 TRBV4-1 few TRBD1 CASSLGTGRKEQYF TGCGCCAGCAGCCTCGGGACAGGTAGGAAAGAGCAGTACTTC
TRBJ1-4 TRBV7-4 NA NA CASSADCGEKLFF TGTGCCAGCAGCGCGGACTGCGGTGAAAAACTGTTTTTT
TRBJ2-3 TRBV6-1 NA NA CASSPLASSTDTQYF TGTGCCAGCAGCCCCCTGGCTAGCAGCACAGATACGCAGTATTTT
TRBJ2-1 TRBV14 few NA CASSQAAVNNEQFF TGTGCCAGCAGCCAAGCGGCGGTTAACAATGAGCAGTTCTTC
TRBJ2-5 TRBV7-2 NA TRBD2 CASSLGLAGSQETQYF TGTGCCAGCAGCTTAGGACTAGCGGGGTCCCAAGAGACCCAGTACTTC
TRBJ2-5 TRBV19 NA NA CASSMRLEETQYF TGTGCCAGTAGTATGAGGCTGGAAGAGACCCAGTACTTC
TRBJ2-7 TRBV7-8 NA TRBD2 CASSLVELAVRPYEQYF TGTGCCAGCAGCTTAGTGGAGCTAGCGGTTAGGCCCTACGAGCAGTACTTC
TRBJ2-2 TRBV5-1 NA TRBD2 CASSPIAGVQNTGELFF TGCGCCAGCAGCCCTATAGCGGGAGTACAGAACACCGGGGAGCTGTTTTTT
TRBJ2-5 TRBV6-5 NA NA CASSPDQSRAQYF TGTGCCAGCAGTCCGGACCAGTCAAGGGCCCAGTACTTC
TRBJ1-1 TRBV6-1 NA NA CASTLGQPNTEAFF TGTGCCAGTACCTTAGGGCAACCGAACACTGAAGCTTTCTTT
TRBJ1-3 TRBV9 NA NA CASSVTGLGNTIYF TGTGCCAGCAGCGTAACGGGGCTGGGAAACACCATATATTTT
TRBJ2-3 TRBV10-3 NA NA CAISRDTHTDTQYF TGTGCCATAAGCCGGGACACACACACAGATACGCAGTATTTT
TRBJ2-1 TRBV9 NA NA CASSVRNEQFF TGTGCCAGCAGCGTAAGGAATGAGCAGTTCTTC
TRBJ2-1 TRBV27 NA TRBD2 CASSPPSSGGYNEQFF TGTGCCAGCAGTCCCCCTTCTAGCGGGGGGTACAATGAGCAGTTCTTC
TRBJ2-3 TRBV9 NA NA CASSGGRRDTQYF TGTGCCAGCAGCGGGGGCAGGCGTGATACGCAGTATTTT
TRBJ2-2 TRBV11-2 NA NA CASSPDLGPGELFF TGTGCCAGCAGCCCCGATTTGGGGCCCGGGGAGCTGTTTTTT
TRBJ1-1 TRBV10-2 NA NA CASSESRRGPEAFF TGCGCCAGCAGTGAGTCGCGACGGGGCCCTGAAGCTTTCTTT
TRBJ2-5 TRBV27 NA NA CASRTQGGETQYF TGTGCCAGCAGAACACAGGGCGGGGAGACCCAGTACTTC
TRBJ1-6 TRBV28 NA NA CAESRVVNSPLHF TGTGCCGAGTCCAGGGTGGTTAATTCACCCCTCCACTTT
TRBJ2-7 TRBV28 NA NA CASSRYRDGSYEQYF TGTGCCAGCAGCCGGTACAGGGACGGCTCCTACGAGCAGTACTTC
TRBJ2-1 TRBV6-6 once TRBD2 CASTLTSRSSYEQFF TGTGCCAGCACACTGACTAGCAGGAGTAGCTATGAGCAGTTCTTC
TRBJ2-3 TRBV7-9 NA TRBD1 CASSLGGTGWDTQYF TGTGCCAGCAGCTTAGGAGGGACAGGGTGGGATACGCAGTATTTT
TRBJ2-2 TRBV28 NA NA CASSLTLFANTGELFF TGTGCCAGCAGCCTAACATTGTTCGCGAACACCGGGGAGCTGTTTTTT
TRBJ2-7 TRBV5-1 few TRBD1 CASKATGGPHEQYF TGCGCCAGCAAAGCGACAGGGGGTCCCCACGAGCAGTACTTC
TRBJ2-3 TRBV19 NA NA CASSGSTDTQYF TGTGCCAGTAGTGGCAGCACAGATACGCAGTATTTT
TRBJ2-2 TRBV10-3 NA NA CATSGAGVGELFF TGTGCCACGAGCGGGGCAGGGGTCGGGGAGCTGTTTTTT
TRBJ1-4 TRBV7-2 medium-sized NA CASSLAWTNEKLFF TGTGCCAGCAGCTTGGCTTGGACTAATGAAAAACTGTTTTTT
TRBJ2-2 TRBV30 NA TRBD1 CACQTAGGFTGELFF TGTGCCTGTCAGACCGCAGGGGGCTTCACCGGGGAGCTGTTTTTT
TRBJ1-2 TRBV29-1 NA TRBD1 CSVTPDLGQGALGYTF TGCAGCGTGACACCCGATCTTGGACAGGGGGCGCTTGGCTACACCTTC
TRBJ1-2 TRBV19 few NA CAIRNYGPSDRWFF TGTGCCATTCGTAACTATGGACCGAGCGACCGTTGGTTCTTC
TRBJ2-3 TRBV28 NA NA CASRGTPPTDTQYF TGTGCCAGCAGGGGGACACCACCCACAGATACGCAGTATTTT
TRBJ1-2 TRBV20-1 few TRBD1 CSANRGTGYTF TGCAGTGCGAACAGGGGAACTGGCTACACCTTC
TRBJ1-2 TRBV5-1 NA NA CASSLEGNYGYTF TGCGCCAGCAGCTTGGAAGGGAACTATGGCTACACCTTC
TRBJ2-7 TRBV9 NA NA CASSVTGVNSYEQYF TGTGCCAGCAGCGTAACAGGAGTAAATTCCTACGAGCAGTACTTC
TRBJ2-7 TRBV6-1 NA TRBD2 CASSESDSSGGYEQYF TGTGCCAGCAGTGAATCGGATTCCAGCGGGGGATACGAGCAGTACTTC
TRBJ2-7 TRBV5-1 NA NA CASSFPRGGDSYEQYF TGCGCCAGCAGCTTCCCCAGGGGAGGGGACTCCTACGAGCAGTACTTC